The present T cell receptor (beta chain) was sequenced within a study of blood T cell repertoires in COVID-19. Between the trimmed V and J ends, which lost 8 bases and 4 bases, there was a span of 20 bases. The CDR3 length is 15 residues. Germline CDR1 MDHEN, CDR2 SYDVKM. Original handling: Amplification of reference gene primers provided the estimated nucleated cell counts. Assay: immunoSEQ multiplex PCR; the TCRdb copy retains only in-frame clones and omits some. D and trimming were read from the DNA, whereas the V and J calls and clone size are those reported in that table. Here the sample spans 250,000 to 350,000 clones, about nine tenths being singletons.

The sequencing sample was made of peripheral blood. The chain combines TRBV28 with TRBJ1-1; weak D call: TRBD1 (6 bases). The receptor was derived from a woman aged 40 to 55 who had recovered from COVID-19. This CDR3 reads CASFTLRGGSTEAFF. CDR3 in DNA: TGTGCCAGCTTTACCCTCAGGGGAGGGAGCACTGAAGCTTTCTTT.